This T cell receptor beta chain was recorded in a study of blood T cell repertoires in COVID-19. With 6 bases clipped from V and 3 bases from J, the junction kept 7 bases outside the gene matches. In germline, CDR1 is SSHAT, CDR2 FNYEAQ (reference sequence). The CDR3 has 14 amino acids. Original analysis: Nucleated cell number was recorded as an estimate derived from reference gene primer amplification. Only in-frame clones appear in the TCRdb table, and some are missing; sequencing was by immunoSEQ multiplex PCR. The V and J calls and clone size were taken over from that table, and D and trimming were inferred from the DNA. The sample yields 200,000 to 300,000 clones, 80% to 90% seen once.

The chain recombines TRBV7-7 with TRBJ2-5, with 7 bases aligning to TRBD2. The sequence was collected from a man younger than 45 with active or convalescent COVID-19. Sequenced: peripheral blood. The CDR3, as DNA: TGTGCCAGCAGTTTGGCGGGAGAAAAAGAGACCCAGTACTTC. Translating it yields CASSLAGEKETQYF.